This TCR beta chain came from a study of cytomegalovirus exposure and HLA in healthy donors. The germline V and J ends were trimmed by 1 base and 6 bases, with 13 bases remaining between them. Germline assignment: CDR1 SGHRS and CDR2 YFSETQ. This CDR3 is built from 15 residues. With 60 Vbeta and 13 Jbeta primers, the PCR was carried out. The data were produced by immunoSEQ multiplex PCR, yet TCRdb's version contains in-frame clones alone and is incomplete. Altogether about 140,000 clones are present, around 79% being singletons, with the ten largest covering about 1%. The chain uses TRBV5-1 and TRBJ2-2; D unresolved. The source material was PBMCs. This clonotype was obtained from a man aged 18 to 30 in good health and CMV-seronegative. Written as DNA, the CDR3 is TGCGCCAGCAGCTTGTCGGATCAGGAATCCGGGGAGCTGTTTTTT. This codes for CASSLSDQESGELFF.